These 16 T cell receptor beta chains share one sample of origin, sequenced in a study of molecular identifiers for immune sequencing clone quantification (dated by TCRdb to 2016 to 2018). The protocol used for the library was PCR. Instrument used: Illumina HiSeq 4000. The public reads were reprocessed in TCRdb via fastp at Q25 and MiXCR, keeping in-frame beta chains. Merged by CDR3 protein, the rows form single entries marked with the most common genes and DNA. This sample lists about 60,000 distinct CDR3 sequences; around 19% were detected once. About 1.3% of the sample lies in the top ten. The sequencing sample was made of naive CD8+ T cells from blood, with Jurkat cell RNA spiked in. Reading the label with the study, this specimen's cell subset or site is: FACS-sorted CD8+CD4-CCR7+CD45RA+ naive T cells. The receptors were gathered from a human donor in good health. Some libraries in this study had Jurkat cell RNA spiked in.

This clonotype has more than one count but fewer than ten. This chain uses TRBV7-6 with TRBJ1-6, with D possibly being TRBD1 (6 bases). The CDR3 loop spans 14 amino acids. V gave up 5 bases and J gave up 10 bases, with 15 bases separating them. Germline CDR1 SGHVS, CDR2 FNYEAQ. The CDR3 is CASSSDRLLSPLHF. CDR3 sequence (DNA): TGTGCCAGCAGCAGCGACAGGCTCCTATCACCCCTCCACTTT.

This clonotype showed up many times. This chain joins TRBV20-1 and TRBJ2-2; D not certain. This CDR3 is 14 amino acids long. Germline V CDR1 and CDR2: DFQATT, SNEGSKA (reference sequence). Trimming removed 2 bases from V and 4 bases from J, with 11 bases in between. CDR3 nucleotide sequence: TGCAGTGCTAGAACTCCACACTTCACCGGGGAGCTGTTTTTT. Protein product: CSARTPHFTGELFF.

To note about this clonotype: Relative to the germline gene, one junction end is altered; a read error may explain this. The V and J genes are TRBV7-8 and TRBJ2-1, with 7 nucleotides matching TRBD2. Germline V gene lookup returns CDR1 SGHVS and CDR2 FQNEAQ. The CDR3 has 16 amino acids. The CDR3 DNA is TGTGCCAGCAGCTTGGATCTTAAAGCGGGGCACAATGATCAGTTCTTC. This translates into CASSLDLKAGHNDQFF.

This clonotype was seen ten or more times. The CDR3 region is CASSSGQGRETQYF. The CDR3 region has the DNA TGTGCCAGCAGCTCCGGACAGGGGAGGGAGACCCAGTACTTC. V and J are TRBV7-9 and TRBJ2-5, with 9 bases identical to TRBD1. Germline CDR1 is SEHNR and CDR2 is FQNEAQ (reference sequence). The CDR3 covers 14 residues. The junction had 5 bases not matched to a gene; V was cut back by 4 bases and J by 5 bases.

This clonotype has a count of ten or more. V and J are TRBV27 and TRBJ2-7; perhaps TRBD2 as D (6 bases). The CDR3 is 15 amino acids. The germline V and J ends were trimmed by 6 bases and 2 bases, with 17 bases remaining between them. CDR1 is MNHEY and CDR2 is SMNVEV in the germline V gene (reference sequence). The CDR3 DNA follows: TGTGCCAGCAGAGACGGCGGGACCCCGCCCTACGAGCAGTACTTC. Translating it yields CASRDGGTPPYEQYF.

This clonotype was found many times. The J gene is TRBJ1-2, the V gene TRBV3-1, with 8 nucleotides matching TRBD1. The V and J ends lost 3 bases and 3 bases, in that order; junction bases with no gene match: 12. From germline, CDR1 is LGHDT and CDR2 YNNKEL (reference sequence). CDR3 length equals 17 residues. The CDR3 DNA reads TGTGCCAGCAGCCAGATTCGCAGGGGGCCCGACGACTATGGCTACACCTTC. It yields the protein CASSQIRRGPDDYGYTF.

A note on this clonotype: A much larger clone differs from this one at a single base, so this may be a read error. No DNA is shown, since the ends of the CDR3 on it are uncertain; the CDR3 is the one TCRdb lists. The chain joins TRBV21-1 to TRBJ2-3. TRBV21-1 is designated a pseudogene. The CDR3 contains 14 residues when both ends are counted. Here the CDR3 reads CASILEGETDAQYF.

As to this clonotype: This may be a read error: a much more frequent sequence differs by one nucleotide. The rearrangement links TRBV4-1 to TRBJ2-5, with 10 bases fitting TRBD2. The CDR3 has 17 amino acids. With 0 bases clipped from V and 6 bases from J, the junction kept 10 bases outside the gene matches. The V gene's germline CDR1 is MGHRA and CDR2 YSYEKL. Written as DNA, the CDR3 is TGCGCCAGCAGCCAAGAGGGCAGCGGGAGGGCCGTAAAGACCCAGTACTTC. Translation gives CASSQEGSGRAVKTQYF.

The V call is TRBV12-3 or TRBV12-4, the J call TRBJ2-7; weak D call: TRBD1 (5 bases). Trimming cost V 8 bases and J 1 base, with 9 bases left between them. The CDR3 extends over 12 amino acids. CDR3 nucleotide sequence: TGTGCCAGCGGAACAGGATCCTACGAGCAGTACTTC. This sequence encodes CASGTGSYEQYF.

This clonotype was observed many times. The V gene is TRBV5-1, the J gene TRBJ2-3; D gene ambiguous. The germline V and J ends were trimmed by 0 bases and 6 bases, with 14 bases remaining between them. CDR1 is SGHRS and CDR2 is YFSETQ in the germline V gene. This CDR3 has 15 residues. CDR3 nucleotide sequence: TGCGCCAGCAGCTTGGAGGCCGGTGCATGGGATACGCAGTATTTT. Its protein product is CASSLEAGAWDTQYF.

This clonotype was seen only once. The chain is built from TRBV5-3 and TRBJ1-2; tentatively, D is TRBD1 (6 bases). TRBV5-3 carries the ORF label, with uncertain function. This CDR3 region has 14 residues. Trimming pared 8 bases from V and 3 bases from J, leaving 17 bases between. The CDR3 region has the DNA TGTGCCAGCAGATGGTCGGACAGCTACTATGGCTACACCTTC. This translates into CASRWSDSYYGYTF.

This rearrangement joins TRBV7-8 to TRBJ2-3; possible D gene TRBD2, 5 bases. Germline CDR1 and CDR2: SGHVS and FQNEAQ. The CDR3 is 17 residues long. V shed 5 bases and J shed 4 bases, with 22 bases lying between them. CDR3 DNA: TGTGCCAGCAGCCATAGGTTGGTGGGAGCGGAACCAGATACGCAGTATTTT. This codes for CASSHRLVGAEPDTQYF.

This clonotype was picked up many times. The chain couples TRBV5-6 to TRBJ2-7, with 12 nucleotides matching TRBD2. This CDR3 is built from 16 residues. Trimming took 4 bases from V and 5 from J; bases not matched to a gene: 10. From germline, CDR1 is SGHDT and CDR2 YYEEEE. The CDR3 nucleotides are TGTGCCAGCAGCCGGACTAGCGGGATGCCCTTGGACGAGCAGTACTTC. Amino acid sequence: CASSRTSGMPLDEQYF.

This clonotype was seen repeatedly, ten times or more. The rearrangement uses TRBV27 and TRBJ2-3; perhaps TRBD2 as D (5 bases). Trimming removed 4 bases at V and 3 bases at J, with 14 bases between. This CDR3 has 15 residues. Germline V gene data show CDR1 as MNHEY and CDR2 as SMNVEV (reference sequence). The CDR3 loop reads CASSSGSMGTDTQYF. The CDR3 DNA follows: TGTGCCAGCAGTTCGGGGAGTATGGGTACAGATACGCAGTATTTT.

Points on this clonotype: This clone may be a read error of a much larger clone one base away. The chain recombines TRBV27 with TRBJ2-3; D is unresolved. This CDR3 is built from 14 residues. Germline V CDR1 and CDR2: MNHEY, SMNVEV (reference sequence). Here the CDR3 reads CTSSFLASTDTQYF. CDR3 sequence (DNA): TGTACCAGCAGTTTTCTCGCCAGCACAGATACGCAGTATTTT.

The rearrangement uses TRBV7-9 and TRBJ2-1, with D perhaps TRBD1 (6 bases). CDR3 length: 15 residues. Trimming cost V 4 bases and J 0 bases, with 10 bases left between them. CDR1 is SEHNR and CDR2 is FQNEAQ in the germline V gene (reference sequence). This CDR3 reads CASSWDMSSYNEQFF. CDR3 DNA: TGTGCCAGCAGCTGGGACATGAGCTCCTACAATGAGCAGTTCTTC.